These 6 T cell receptor beta chains were all obtained from the same sample, sequenced in a study of technical replicates of blood from several donors. Assay: immunoSEQ multiplex PCR; the TCRdb copy retains only in-frame clones and omits some. The data show almost 90,000 clones, approximately 94% seen once. The sample comprised T cells isolated from PBMCs. The receptors here all came from a human donor in good health.

This clone was seen once. The gene calls are TRBV4-2 and TRBJ2-7, with unresolved D. V shed 1 base and J shed 2 bases, with 3 bases lying between them. Germline V gene sequence: CDR1 LGHNA, CDR2 YNFKEQ. CDR3 length: 12 amino acids. The CDR3: CASSQVTYEQYF. The CDR3 DNA reads as TGTGCCAGCAGCCAAGTAACCTACGAGCAGTACTTC.

V and J are TRBV6-1 and TRBJ2-1; weak D call: TRBD2 (5 bases). The CDR3 runs 13 residues. Trimming took off 6 bases at V and 12 bases at J, with 18 bases between the two ends. Germline CDR1 reads MNHNS; CDR2 reads SASEGT. The CDR3 sequence is CASSVTAVVGQFF. The CDR3 DNA is TGTGCCAGCAGCGTTACAGCGGTAGTAGGGCAGTTCTTC.

The chain combines TRBV13 with TRBJ1-3; possibly TRBD1 for D (6 bases). CDR1 is PRHDT, CDR2 FYEKMQ, per germline (reference sequence). The CDR3 contains 16 residues. V lost 3 bases and J 8 bases, leaving 20 bases between the germline ends. CDR3 bases: TGTGCCAGCAGCTTTGGCCACGGGACACTCGTTGACACCATATATTTT. It specifies CASSFGHGTLVDTIYF. The entire variable domain, with the rest obtained from reference TRBV13 and TRBJ1-3, is as follows: AAGVIQSPRHLIKEKRETATLKCYPIPRHDTVYWYQQGPGQDPQFLISFYEKMQSDKGSIPDRFSAQQFSDYHSELNMSSLELGDSALYFCASSFGHGTLVDTIYFGEGSWLTVV.

This clone is a singleton in its sample. The J gene is TRBJ1-1, the V gene TRBV6-1; tentative D call: TRBD1 (6 bases). The CDR3 totals 13 residues. The V gene lost 6 bases and the J gene lost 11 bases, with 19 bases spanning the gap. The germline V gene encodes CDR1 MNHNS and CDR2 SASEGT. This CDR3 reads CASSAPRGRGAFF. The CDR3, as DNA: TGTGCCAGCAGCGCCCCTCGGGGGAGGGGGGCTTTCTTT.

The CDR3 sequence: CAIRRGASYNEQFF. The CDR3, as DNA: TGTGCCATCCGAAGGGGTGCTAGCTACAATGAGCAGTTCTTC. V usage is TRBV6-6 and J usage is TRBJ2-1, with D possibly matching TRBD1 (5 bases). This CDR3 is 14 amino acids long. Germline-derived CDR1 and CDR2 are MNHNY and SVGAGI (reference sequence). The ends were cut back, 10 bases at V and 3 bases at J, with 16 bases in the middle.

V is TRBV19 and J is TRBJ1-1; TRBD1 might be the D (5 bases). The germline V gene has CDR1 LNHDA and CDR2 SQIVND (reference sequence). With 5 bases removed from V and 0 bases from J, the gap between germline ends came to 7 bases. The CDR3 extends over 13 amino acids. CDR3 loop: CASSLTVNTEAFF. The CDR3 bases are TGTGCCAGTAGTTTGACAGTGAACACTGAAGCTTTCTTT.